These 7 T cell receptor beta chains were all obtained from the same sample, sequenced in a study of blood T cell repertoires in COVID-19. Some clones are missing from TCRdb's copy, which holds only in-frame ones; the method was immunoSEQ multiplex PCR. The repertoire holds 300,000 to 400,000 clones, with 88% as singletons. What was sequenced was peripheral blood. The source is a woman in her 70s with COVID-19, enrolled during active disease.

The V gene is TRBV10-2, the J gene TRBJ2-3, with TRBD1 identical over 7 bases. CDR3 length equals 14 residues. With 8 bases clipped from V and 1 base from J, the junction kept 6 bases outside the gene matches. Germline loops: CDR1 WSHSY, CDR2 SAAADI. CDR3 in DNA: TGCGCCAGCGGGACCGGGACAGGCACAGATACGCAGTATTTT. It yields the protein CASGTGTGTDTQYF.

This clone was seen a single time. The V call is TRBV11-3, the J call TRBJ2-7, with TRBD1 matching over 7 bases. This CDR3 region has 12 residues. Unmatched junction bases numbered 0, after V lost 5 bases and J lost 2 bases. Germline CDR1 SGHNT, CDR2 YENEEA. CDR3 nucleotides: TGTGCCAGCAGCCAGGGGGCCTACGAGCAGTACTTC. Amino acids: CASSQGAYEQYF.

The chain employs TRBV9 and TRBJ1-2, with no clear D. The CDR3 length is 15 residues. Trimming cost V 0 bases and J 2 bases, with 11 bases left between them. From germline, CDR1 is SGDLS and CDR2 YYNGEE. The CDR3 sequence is CASSVDTSGNYGYTF. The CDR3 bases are TGTGCCAGCAGCGTAGATACCTCAGGAAACTATGGCTACACCTTC. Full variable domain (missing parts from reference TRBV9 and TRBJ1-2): DSGVTQTPKHLITATGQRVTLRCSPRSGDLSVYWYQQSLDQGLQFLIQYYNGEERAKGNILERFSAQQFPDLHSELNLSSLELGDSALYFCASSVDTSGNYGYTFGSGTRLTVV.

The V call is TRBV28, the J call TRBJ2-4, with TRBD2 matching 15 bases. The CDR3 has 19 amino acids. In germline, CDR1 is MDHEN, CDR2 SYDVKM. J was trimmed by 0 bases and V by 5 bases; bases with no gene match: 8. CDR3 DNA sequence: TGTGCCAGCAGTCTTGGACTAGCGGGGGGGCCCGTAGCCAAAAACATTCAGTACTTC. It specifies CASSLGLAGGPVAKNIQYF.

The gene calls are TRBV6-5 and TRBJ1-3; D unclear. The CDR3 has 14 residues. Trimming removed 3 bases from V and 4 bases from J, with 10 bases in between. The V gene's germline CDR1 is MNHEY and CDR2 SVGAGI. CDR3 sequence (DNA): TGTGCCAGCAGTTATCGGGATAACGGAAACACCATATATTTT. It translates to CASSYRDNGNTIYF.

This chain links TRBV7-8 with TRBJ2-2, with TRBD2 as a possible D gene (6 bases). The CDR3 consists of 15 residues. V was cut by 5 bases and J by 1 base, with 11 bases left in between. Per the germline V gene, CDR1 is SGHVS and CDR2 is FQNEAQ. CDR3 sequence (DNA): TGTGCCAGCAGCACGCGGGGACGGAACACCGGGGAGCTGTTTTTT. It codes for CASSTRGRNTGELFF.

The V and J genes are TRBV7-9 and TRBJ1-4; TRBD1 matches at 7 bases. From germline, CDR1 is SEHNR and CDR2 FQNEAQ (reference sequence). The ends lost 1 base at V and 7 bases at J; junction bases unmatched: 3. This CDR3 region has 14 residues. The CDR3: CASSLEGAGEKLFF. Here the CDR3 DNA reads TGTGCCAGCAGCTTAGAGGGGGCAGGTGAAAAACTGTTTTTT.